The present TCR beta chain was sequenced within a study of Ad26.COV2.S vaccination and SARS-CoV-2 variants. Data came from immunoSEQ multiplex PCR; TCRdb stores just in-frame clones and leaves some out. This table holds about 180,000 clones, roughly 87% found once. V gave up 4 bases and J gave up 0 bases, with 4 bases separating them. This CDR3 comprises 11 residues. The germline V gene has CDR1 GTSNPN and CDR2 SVGIG (reference sequence). The specimen comprised peripheral blood, sampled after recovery from COVID-19. The origin of this receptor is a human donor who had recovered from COVID-19. The gene calls are TRBV30 and TRBJ2-7; D call uncertain. The CDR3 is CAWTDSYEQYF. The CDR3, as DNA: TGTGCCTGGACAGACTCCTACGAGCAGTACTTC.